This is a list of T cell receptor beta chains from one sample in a study of T cell changes during pregnancy in multiple sclerosis. Assay: immunoSEQ multiplex PCR; the TCRdb copy retains only in-frame clones and omits some. The data show 70,000 to 80,000 clones, with 80% to 90% seen just once and 3% to 3.5% held by the top ten. This material consisted of peripheral blood, taken before pregnancy. These receptors were collected from a female donor with multiple sclerosis, enrolled in a pregnancy study. Both conserved end residues are part of each CDR3. The D gene is left open where the match is weak. Part of the rows lack a size; the others show once, few, many or a class for expanded clones.

>.|.|TRBV27|TRBJ1-4
CASSLAGSNNEKLFF
TGTGCCAGCAGTTTGGCAGGCTCCAATAATGAAAAACTGTTTTTT
>.|few|TRBV19|TRBJ1-5
CASNILGDFNQPQHF
TGTGCCAGTAATATTCTAGGAGATTTCAATCAGCCCCAGCATTTT
>TRBD2|.|TRBV5-6|TRBJ2-1
CASSLGLAGLNEQFF
TGTGCCAGCAGCTTGGGACTAGCGGGATTGAATGAGCAGTTCTTC
>.|.|TRBV6-5|TRBJ1-1
CASSYFPGDTEAFF
TGTGCCAGCAGTTACTTTCCAGGGGACACTGAAGCTTTCTTT
>.|.|TRBV9|TRBJ2-2
CASSVGTGSSGELFF
TGTGCCAGCAGCGTAGGAACAGGGTCTAGCGGGGAGCTGTTTTTT
>.|.|TRBV7-3|TRBJ1-6
CASSLGSPGRNNSPLHF
TGTGCCAGCAGCTTAGGTAGTCCAGGGAGGAATAATTCACCCCTCCACTTT
>TRBD1|.|TRBV2|TRBJ1-5
CASSDYRGAQPQHF
TGTGCCAGCAGTGATTACAGGGGTGCTCAGCCCCAGCATTTT
>TRBD1|.|TRBV4-2|TRBJ2-7
CASSQAIRQGEQYF
TGTGCCAGCAGCCAAGCCATCCGACAGGGCGAGCAGTACTTC
>.|.|TRBV5-1|TRBJ2-1
CASSFPGPGGEQFF
TGCGCCAGCAGCTTTCCAGGACCGGGCGGGGAGCAGTTCTTC
>.|.|TRBV14|TRBJ2-6
CASSQTDWANVLTF
TGTGCCAGCAGCCAAACGGACTGGGCCAACGTCCTGACTTTC
>.|.|TRBV6-5|TRBJ2-7
CASSYSDLRAAYEQYF
TGTGCCAGCAGTTATTCTGACCTGAGGGCCGCTTACGAGCAGTACTTC
>.|.|TRBV18|TRBJ1-5
CASSPAGNQPQHF
TGTGCCAGCTCACCAGCAGGTAATCAGCCCCAGCATTTT
>TRBD2|.|TRBV5-6|TRBJ2-7
CASSSSGSSYEQYF
TGTGCCAGCAGCAGCAGCGGGAGCTCCTACGAGCAGTACTTC
>.|once|TRBV7-9|TRBJ2-7
CASSLDAGATYEQYF
TGTGCCAGCAGCTTAGATGCAGGGGCAACCTACGAGCAGTACTTC
>.|.|TRBV18|TRBJ1-1
CASSPSGMNTEAFF
TGTGCCAGCTCACCATCGGGGATGAACACTGAAGCTTTCTTT
>TRBD1|.|TRBV5-6|TRBJ2-5
CASSPGQGTETQYF
TGTGCCAGCAGCCCAGGACAGGGGACAGAGACCCAGTACTTC
>.|once|TRBV5-1|TRBJ2-7
CASRTDYEQYF
TGCGCCAGCAGGACAGATTACGAGCAGTACTTC
>TRBD1|.|TRBV5-1|TRBJ2-1
CASGVTGGFEQFF
TGCGCCAGCGGTGTGACAGGGGGCTTTGAGCAGTTCTTC
>TRBD1|.|TRBV30|TRBJ1-6
CAWSGHRGWNNSPLHF
TGTGCCTGGAGCGGACACAGGGGCTGGAATAATTCACCCCTCCACTTT
>.|.|TRBV7-9|TRBJ2-1
CASSPPLRYNEQFF
TGTGCCAGCAGCCCTCCCTTGCGATACAATGAGCAGTTCTTC
>TRBD2|once|TRBV4-3|TRBJ2-1
CASSQDTSGGYNEQFF
TGCGCCAGCAGCCAAGATACCAGCGGGGGGTACAATGAGCAGTTCTTC
>TRBD1|.|TRBV19|TRBJ2-3
CASSIRVVRTGSNTQYF
TGTGCCAGTAGTATTAGAGTAGTCAGGACAGGGTCGAATACGCAGTATTTT
>TRBD1|.|TRBV4-2|TRBJ2-7
CASSQDGQGTYEQYF
TGTGCCAGCAGCCAAGATGGACAGGGGACCTACGAGCAGTACTTC
>.|.|TRBV5-6|TRBJ2-7
CASSLGASYEQYF
TGTGCCAGCAGCTTGGGGGCCAGCTACGAGCAGTACTTC
>.|.|TRBV19|TRBJ1-5
CASSYSNQPQHF
TGTGCCAGTTCGTATAGCAATCAGCCCCAGCATTTT
>.|.|TRBV5-1|TRBJ2-1
CASSFLTDNEQFF
TGCGCCAGCAGCTTCTTAACAGACAATGAGCAGTTCTTC
>TRBD1|.|TRBV5-1|TRBJ1-4
CASSLGVDRATVEKLFF
TGCGCCAGCAGCTTGGGCGTTGACAGGGCCACTGTTGAAAAACTGTTTTTT
>TRBD2|.|TRBV11-3|TRBJ2-1
CASSNPGGDNEQFF
TGTGCCAGCAGCAATCCGGGAGGAGACAATGAGCAGTTCTTC
>TRBD2|.|TRBV5-6|TRBJ2-1
CASSFGAGVVPVGYNEQFF
TGTGCCAGCAGCTTTGGGGCGGGAGTAGTGCCCGTGGGGTACAATGAGCAGTTCTTC
>TRBD1|.|TRBV5-8|TRBJ2-5
CASSLMTGFETQYF
TGTGCCAGCAGCTTGATGACAGGGTTTGAGACCCAGTACTTC
>.|.|TRBV2|TRBJ2-3
CASSPGVTSTDTQYF
TGTGCCAGCAGTCCAGGGGTCACTAGCACAGATACGCAGTATTTT
>TRBD1|.|TRBV5-1|TRBJ1-2
CASSLWAGQLNYGYTF
TGCGCCAGCAGCCTATGGGCGGGACAGCTTAACTATGGCTACACCTTC
>.|.|TRBV5-8|TRBJ1-5
CASSLRGRSNQPQHF
TGTGCCAGCAGTTTGCGGGGAAGGAGCAATCAGCCCCAGCATTTT
>TRBD2|once|TRBV30|TRBJ2-5
CAWSGRGLRQETQYF
TGTGCCTGGAGTGGAAGGGGACTAAGACAAGAGACCCAGTACTTC
>TRBD1|.|TRBV11-2|TRBJ1-2
CASSFGQGVIYDYGYTF
TGTGCCAGCAGCTTCGGACAGGGAGTGATTTATGACTATGGCTACACCTTC
>TRBD1|.|TRBV30|TRBJ1-2
CAWARDRKYGYTF
TGTGCCTGGGCCCGGGACAGAAAATATGGCTACACCTTC
>.|few|TRBV5-1|TRBJ2-1
CASSLNSLSGNEQFF
TGCGCCAGCAGCTTGAACTCACTATCGGGGAATGAGCAGTTCTTC
>.|.|TRBV30|TRBJ2-7
CAWSVGSRGYEQYF
TGTGCCTGGAGTGTAGGAAGCAGGGGCTACGAGCAGTACTTC
>.|.|TRBV2|TRBJ2-2
CARGAGANTGELFF
TGTGCCAGAGGAGCGGGCGCGAACACCGGGGAGCTGTTTTTT
>TRBD2|.|TRBV12-5|TRBJ2-2
CASGFITSGRVRGSTGELFF
TGTGCTAGTGGCTTCATCACTAGCGGGAGGGTTAGAGGGAGCACCGGGGAGCTGTTTTTT
>.|.|TRBV10-1|TRBJ1-1
CASSEQVENTEAFF
TGCGCCAGCAGTGAGCAGGTGGAGAACACTGAAGCTTTCTTT
>TRBD1|.|TRBV7-2|TRBJ1-2
CASSSQTGPYGYTF
TGTGCCAGCAGCTCACAGACAGGGCCCTATGGCTACACCTTC
>.|.|TRBV30|TRBJ1-6
CAWSVNSSPLHF
TGTGCCTGGAGTGTAAATAGTTCACCCCTCCACTTT
>TRBD2|.|TRBV9|TRBJ2-7
CASSARTSGRAGEQYF
TGTGCCAGCAGCGCGAGGACTAGCGGGAGGGCTGGCGAGCAGTACTTC
>TRBD1|.|TRBV13|TRBJ1-1
CASSLLNPYRGRDTEAFF
TGTGCCAGCAGCTTACTCAACCCTTACAGGGGTCGGGACACTGAAGCTTTCTTT
>.|few|TRBV29-1|TRBJ1-1
CSVGRNTEAFF
TGCAGCGTTGGGAGGAACACTGAAGCTTTCTTT
>.|.|TRBV7-9|TRBJ2-3
CASSSQGPADTQYF
TGTGCCAGCAGCTCCCAGGGTCCGGCAGATACGCAGTATTTT
>.|.|TRBV7-7|TRBJ2-2
CASSMTNANTGELFF
TGTGCCAGCAGCATGACTAACGCGAACACCGGGGAGCTGTTTTTT
>.|.|TRBV30|TRBJ1-1
CAWSGTMNTEAFF
TGTGCCTGGAGTGGGACAATGAACACTGAAGCTTTCTTT
>TRBD1|.|TRBV10-3|TRBJ2-3
CAINSPGQGTDTQYF
TGTGCCATCAACAGCCCCGGACAGGGGACAGATACGCAGTATTTT